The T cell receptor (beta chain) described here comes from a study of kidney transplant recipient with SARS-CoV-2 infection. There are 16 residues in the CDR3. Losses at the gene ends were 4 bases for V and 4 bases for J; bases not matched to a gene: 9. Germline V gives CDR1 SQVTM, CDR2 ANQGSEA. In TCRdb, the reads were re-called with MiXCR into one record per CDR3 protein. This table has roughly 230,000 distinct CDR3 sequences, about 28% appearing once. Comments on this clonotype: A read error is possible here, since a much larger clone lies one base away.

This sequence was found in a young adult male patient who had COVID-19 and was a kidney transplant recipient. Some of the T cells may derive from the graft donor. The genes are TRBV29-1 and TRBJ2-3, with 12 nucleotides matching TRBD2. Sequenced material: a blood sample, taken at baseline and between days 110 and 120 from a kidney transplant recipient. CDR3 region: CSVAEASGRAADTQYF. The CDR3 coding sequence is TGCAGCGTTGCCGAGGCTAGCGGGAGGGCCGCAGATACGCAGTATTTT.